This TCR beta chain comes out of a study of T-cell memory formation after mild COVID-19. At the level of the study: Across donors, TCR clusters were largely donor specific. Study-level points and caveats: Contracting CD4+ clones were located mainly in CM and EM, and CD8+ clones in EMRA. The authors did not confirm SARS-CoV-2 specificity of second-wave clones peaking day 37.

This clonotype has just a few counts. Its specificity is not known. Looked up from germline, CDR1 is KGHSH and CDR2 is LQKENI. With 3 bases clipped from V and 3 bases from J, the junction kept 12 bases outside the gene matches. The CDR3 contains 19 residues. TCRdb passed the 5' RACE reads through MiXCR, listing each CDR3 protein once. The repertoire has roughly 250,000 distinct CDR3 sequences, approximately 16% of them found once; the top ten carry approximately 3.5%. The material sequenced was PBMCs or a T cell subset sorted from them (not recorded which). This TCR was sampled from a man between 18 and 35 years old who had mild COVID-19 (a few samples of this study predate the infection). Cell type and time point are not known. The chain employs TRBV18 and TRBJ2-1; 12 nucleotides line up with TRBD2. CDR3 sequence (DNA): TGTGCCAGCTCACCCCGTGAACTAGCGGGGGGCAACTTCTACAATGAGCAGTTCTTC. It codes for CASSPRELAGGNFYNEQFF.